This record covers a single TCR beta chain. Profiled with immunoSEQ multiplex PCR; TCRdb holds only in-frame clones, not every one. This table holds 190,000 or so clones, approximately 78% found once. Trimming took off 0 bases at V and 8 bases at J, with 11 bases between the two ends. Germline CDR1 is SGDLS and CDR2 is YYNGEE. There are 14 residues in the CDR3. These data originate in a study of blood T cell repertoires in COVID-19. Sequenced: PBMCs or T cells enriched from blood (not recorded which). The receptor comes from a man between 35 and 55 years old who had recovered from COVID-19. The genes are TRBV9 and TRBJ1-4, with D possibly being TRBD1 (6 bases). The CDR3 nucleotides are TGTGCCAGCAGCGTAGGGGGGCGTACGGAAAAACTGTTTTTT. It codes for CASSVGGRTEKLFF.